This T cell receptor (beta chain) was sequenced during a study of blood T cell repertoires in COVID-19. Study at large: The cDNA or gDNA used as material had been derived from T cells, B-cell-depleted T cells, or PBMCs.

Participant-given clinical history determined each cohort assignment. In the source study's methods: Amplification from reference gene primers served as the basis for estimated nucleated cell counts. Libraries were prepared by immunoSEQ multiplex PCR; TCRdb keeps only in-frame clonotypes and omits some of them. The DNA gave D and trimming, while V, J and clone size come from that table. The sample comprises around 500,000 clones, roughly 90% of which are singletons, and 1.5% to 2% rests with the top ten. From germline, CDR1 is WNHNN and CDR2 SYGVQD (reference sequence). The CDR3 spans 15 residues. J was trimmed by 4 bases and V by 4 bases; bases with no gene match: 10.

The receptor's source is a woman aged 40 to 50 who had recovered from COVID-19. Sequencing was performed on PBMCs or T cells enriched from blood (not recorded which). This rearrangement joins TRBV10-1 to TRBJ2-7; 7 bases align to TRBD1. CDR3: CASSVQTGQPYEQYF. DNA of the CDR3: TGCGCCAGCAGTGTACAGACGGGACAGCCATACGAGCAGTACTTC.